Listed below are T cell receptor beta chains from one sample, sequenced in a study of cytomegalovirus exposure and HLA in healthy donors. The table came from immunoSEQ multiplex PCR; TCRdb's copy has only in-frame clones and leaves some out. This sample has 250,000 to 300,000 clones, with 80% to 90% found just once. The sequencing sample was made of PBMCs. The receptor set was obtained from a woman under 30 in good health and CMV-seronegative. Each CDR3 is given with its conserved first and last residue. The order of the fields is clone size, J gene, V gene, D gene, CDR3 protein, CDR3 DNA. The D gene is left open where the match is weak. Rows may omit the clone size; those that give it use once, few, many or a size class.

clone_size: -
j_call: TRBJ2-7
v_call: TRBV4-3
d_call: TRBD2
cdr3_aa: CASSQLTSGGVNEQYF
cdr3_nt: TGCGCCAGCAGCCAACTAACTAGCGGGGGGGTAAACGAGCAGTACTTC

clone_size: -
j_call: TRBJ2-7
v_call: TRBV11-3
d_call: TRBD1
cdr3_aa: CATGQGAYEQYF
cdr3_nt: TGTGCCACCGGACAGGGGGCCTACGAGCAGTACTTC

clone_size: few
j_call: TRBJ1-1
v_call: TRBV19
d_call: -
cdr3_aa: CASSLSLSAEAFF
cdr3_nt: TGTGCCAGTAGCCTTTCCCTATCGGCTGAAGCTTTCTTT

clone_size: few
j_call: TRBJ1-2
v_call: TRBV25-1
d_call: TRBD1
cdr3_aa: CATTASPGGQGNYGYTF
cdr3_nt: TGTGCCACCACAGCCTCTCCGGGAGGACAGGGAAACTATGGCTACACCTTC

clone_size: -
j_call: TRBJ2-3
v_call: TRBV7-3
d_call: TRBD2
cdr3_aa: CASSQGLATRETQYF
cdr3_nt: TGTGCCAGCAGCCAGGGACTAGCGACAAGGGAAACGCAGTATTTT

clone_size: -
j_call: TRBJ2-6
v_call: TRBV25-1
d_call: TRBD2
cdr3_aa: CASSDGGAGANVLTF
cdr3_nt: TGTGCCAGCAGTGACGGGGGGGCTGGGGCCAACGTCCTGACTTTC

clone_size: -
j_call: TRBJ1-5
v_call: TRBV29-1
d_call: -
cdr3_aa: CSVESGANQPQHF
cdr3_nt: TGCAGCGTTGAAAGTGGGGCTAATCAGCCCCAGCATTTT

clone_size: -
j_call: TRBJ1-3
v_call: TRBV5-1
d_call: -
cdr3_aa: CASSLAVSTAGNTIYF
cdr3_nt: TGCGCCAGCAGCTTGGCCGTTTCGACAGCTGGAAACACCATATATTTT

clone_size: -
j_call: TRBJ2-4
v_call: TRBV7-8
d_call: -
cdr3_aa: CASSLARKGPLNIQYF
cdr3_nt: TGTGCCAGCAGCTTAGCGCGGAAAGGCCCATTGAACATTCAGTACTTC

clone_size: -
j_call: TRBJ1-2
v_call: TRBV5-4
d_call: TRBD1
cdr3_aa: CASSSGTGGNYGYTF
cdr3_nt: TGTGCCAGCAGCTCCGGGACAGGGGGGAATTATGGCTACACCTTC

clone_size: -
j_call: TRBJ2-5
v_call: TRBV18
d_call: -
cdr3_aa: CASSPGQEETQYF
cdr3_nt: TGTGCCAGCTCACCGGGACAAGAAGAGACCCAGTACTTC

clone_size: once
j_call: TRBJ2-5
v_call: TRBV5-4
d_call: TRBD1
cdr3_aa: CASSLGGDRGPETQYF
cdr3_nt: TGTGCCAGCAGCTTGGGGGGTGACAGGGGGCCAGAGACCCAGTACTTC

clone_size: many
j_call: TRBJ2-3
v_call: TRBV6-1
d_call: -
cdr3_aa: CASSEASGSPDTQYF
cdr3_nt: TGTGCCAGCAGTGAAGCGAGTGGGAGCCCAGATACGCAGTATTTT

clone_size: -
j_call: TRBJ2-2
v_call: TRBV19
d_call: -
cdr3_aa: CASIQGRYTGELFF
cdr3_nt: TGTGCCAGTATCCAGGGGCGGTACACCGGGGAGCTGTTTTTT

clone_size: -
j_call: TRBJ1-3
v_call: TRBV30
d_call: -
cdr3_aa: CAWDPAGGNTIYF
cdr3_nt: TGTGCCTGGGACCCCGCGGGGGGAAACACCATATATTTT

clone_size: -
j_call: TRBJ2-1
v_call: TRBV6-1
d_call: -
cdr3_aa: CASSRDSSSYNEQFF
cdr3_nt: TGTGCCAGCAGTAGGGACTCGAGCTCCTACAATGAGCAGTTCTTC

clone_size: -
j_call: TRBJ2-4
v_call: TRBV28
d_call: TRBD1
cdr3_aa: CASSLTPDRGWNF
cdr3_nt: TGTGCCAGCAGTTTAACTCCGGACAGGGGATGGAACTTC

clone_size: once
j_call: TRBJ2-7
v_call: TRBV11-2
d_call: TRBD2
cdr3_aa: CASSHRLAGVVEQYF
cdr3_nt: TGTGCCAGCAGCCACCGACTAGCGGGAGTAGTCGAGCAGTACTTC

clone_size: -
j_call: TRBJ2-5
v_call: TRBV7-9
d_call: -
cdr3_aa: CASSLETESGETQYF
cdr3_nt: TGTGCCAGCAGCTTAGAAACGGAGTCTGGAGAGACCCAGTACTTC

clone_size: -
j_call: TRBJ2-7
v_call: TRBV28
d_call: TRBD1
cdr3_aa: CASSLTGDDYEQYF
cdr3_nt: TGTGCCAGCAGCCTGACAGGGGACGATTACGAGCAGTACTTC